This TCR beta chain is drawn from a study of blood T cell repertoires in COVID-19 (dated by TCRdb to the early 2020s). In the study overall: Collaborator samples came from the United States, Italy and Spain and covered acute and convalescent phases of COVID-19. HLA class I and class II types, where available, came from metadata supplied by the sample provider rather than from assay-based typing. The repertoires were released in a freely available public database intended as a resource for research on the immune response to SARS-CoV-2. Nearly every sample came with metadata listing a de-identified subject ID, COVID-19 status, age in years and sex. The samples were drawn from the first 160 participants of the ongoing ImmuneRACE study and from 1,254 subjects provided by 6 global collaborators. The dataset comprised deeply sampled blood TCRbeta repertoires from subjects exposed to, actively infected with, or recovered from COVID-19. The material from the prospective study consisted of cDNA or gDNA derived from T cells, B-cell-depleted T cells, or PBMCs. The research as a whole found: The amount of clinical and demographic metadata varied by source and participant and was provided uncurated.

Turning to this clone: The specificity of this receptor is unknown. Base qualities are not at hand, and no much larger clone is one base apart.

One collaborating source in Seattle enrolled patients while the patients were actively infected and followed the patients over time throughout the course of disease. Each collaborating institution followed its own protocols to collect whole blood in K2EDTA tubes. For TCRbeta analysis, collaborators shipped samples as frozen whole blood, isolated PBMCs, or DNA extracted from either of those sample types. TCRbeta CDR3 regions were amplified from genomic DNA using the immunoSEQ Assay, a bias-controlled multiplex PCR. Under the source paper's analysis protocol: The number of nucleated cells in each sample was estimated by amplification of reference gene primers within the assay. To quantify the absolute abundance of each unique TCRbeta CDR3 rearrangement, sequence reads were collapsed and filtered. For each sample, productive Simpson clonality was calculated as the square root of Simpson's diversity index across productive rearrangements. TCRdb stores this immuneACCESS table with in-frame sequences only. Part of the clones is absent; in the studies checked, under half of the shortfall reflects unresolved V genes, and no reason is known for the rest. That table supplies the V and J calls and clone size; D and trimming were determined from the DNA. In this sample the table shows some 200,000 clones, about 90% of which occur a single time. The ten biggest clones cover about a tenth of the sample.

At the junction V is shortened by 0 bases and J by 8 bases; bases outside the gene matches: 13. From a lookup of the germline V gene (reference sequence), CDR1 and CDR2 are GTSNPN and SVGIG. From its cysteine to its phenylalanine, the CDR3 spans 16 amino acids. Only CDR3 DNA remains: 48 bases, in frame from the first base. This receptor was identified in a woman between 55 and 75 years old with COVID-19, enrolled during active disease. The chain is encoded by TRBV30 joined to TRBJ1-2; TRBD1 fits 9 bases in the junction. Specimen: peripheral blood. This receptor has the CDR3 CAWSVHLRDRDHGYTF. The sequenced DNA: TGTGCCTGGAGTGTCCACCTCCGGGACAGGGATCACGGCTACACCTTC.